One T cell receptor (beta chain) is described in this entry. RNA, once extracted, was reverse transcribed into cDNA for use as the sequencing template. The repertoire was sequenced with immunoSEQ multiplex PCR; TCRdb's copy has only in-frame clones and lacks some. The sample lists 100,000 to 150,000 clones, about 47% occurring once. The sample is drawn from a study of CD8+ T cells in alopecia areata. As for the study in general: Once tofacitinib had been taken for 6 to 18 months, 6 months off drug followed.

The clonotype originates from a human donor with alopecia areata. The sample consisted of CD8+ T cells sorted from blood, taken at week 0.

For the CDR3, the DNA is TGCAGCGTTGTCTACCTAGGCTACAATGAGCAGTTCTTC. As protein: CSVVYLGYNEQFF. The V and J genes are TRBV29-1 and TRBJ2-1; D remains unclear. CDR3 length: 13 amino acids. Germline V gives CDR1 SQVTM, CDR2 ANQGSEA. The V end was cut by 4 bases, the J end by 3 bases, with 10 bases between.